This paragraph reports one TCR beta chain. The data were taken from a study of blood T cell repertoires in COVID-19. At the level of the study: The analysed material was cDNA or gDNA that came from T cells, B-cell-depleted T cells, or PBMCs.

CDR1 and CDR2 (germline): MNHEY, SVGEGT. V dropped 5 bases and J dropped 2; count of bases not matched to a gene: 12. The CDR3 covers 17 residues. As originally analysed: Reference gene primer amplification gave estimated nucleated cell counts. Assay: immunoSEQ multiplex PCR; the TCRdb copy retains only in-frame clones and omits some. V and J calls and clone size are given by that table; D and trimming were obtained from the DNA. The repertoire includes approximately 240,000 clones, around four fifths of them detected once, and around 6.4% sits in the top ten. The receptor was derived from a woman in her fifties or sixties with active or convalescent COVID-19. Sequenced sample: peripheral blood. This chain connects TRBV6-2 or TRBV6-3 to TRBJ2-7; TRBD1 agrees at 10 bases. Here the CDR3 reads CASSDPSRDRGTYEQYF. The CDR3 DNA reads TGTGCCAGCAGTGACCCGAGCCGGGACAGGGGCACCTACGAGCAGTACTTC.